This T cell receptor (beta chain) was documented in a study of shared clonotypes between healthy human individuals. Study information: Samples came from a couple of female and three male donors aged 18 to 49.

Study outcomes and limitations: Clonotypes not shared had lower generation probabilities than those common to all four donors. Represented genetic and exposure-history diversity was restricted by having few donors.

This clone was found once. What it binds is unknown. There are 15 residues in the CDR3. Germline values: CDR1 SGHRS, CDR2 YFSETQ. V dropped 0 bases and J dropped 7 bases, with 16 bases sitting between them. Data came from immunoSEQ multiplex PCR; TCRdb stores just in-frame clones and leaves some out. The sample lists over a million clones; under 80% were seen once. The origin of this receptor is a man aged 18 to 30 in good health. The chain couples TRBV5-1 to TRBJ1-2, with unresolved D. Material for sequencing was memory CD4+ T cells sorted from blood. Subset indicated: CD45RA-negative fraction. The CDR3 DNA sequence: TGCGCCAGCAGCTTGGAGGCCATGTCCGGGTTTGGCTACACCTTC. Its protein product is CASSLEAMSGFGYTF.